The rows below give T cell receptor beta chains drawn from one sample of a study of CD8+CD57+ T cells in acquired aplastic anemia. TCRdb called the reads again in MiXCR, with one record for every CDR3 protein. Here the sample spans 250,000 or so distinct CDR3 sequences, around 46% being singletons. Source material: sorted CD4+, CD8+, or CD8+CD57+ T cells (not recorded which) from PBMCs. These receptors were collected from a human donor with aplastic anemia. Both conserved end residues are part of each CDR3. A D gene is named only where the DNA matches it firmly. Some rows mark clone size as missing; the rest say once, few, many or name a class of expanded clone.

d_gene	abundance	v_gene	j_gene	len	CDR3nt	CDR3aa
-	-	TRBV15	TRBJ2-1	15	TGTGCCACCAGCAGAGATCCATTAGCGGACAATGAGCAGTTCTTC	CATSRDPLADNEQFF
-	-	TRBV7-2	TRBJ1-4	14	TGTGCCAGCAGCAACTCCCGCAACTTTGAAAAACTGTTTTTT	CASSNSRNFEKLFF
-	-	TRBV15	TRBJ2-1	16	TGTGCCACCAGCGGTACTTTAGGGGGGAACTACAATGAGCAGTTCTTC	CATSGTLGGNYNEQFF
TRBD1	many	TRBV29-1	TRBJ1-2	14	TGCAGCGTTGAAGAAAGACAGGGGAGAGATGGCTACACCTTC	CSVEERQGRDGYTF
TRBD1	-	TRBV7-9	TRBJ1-6	16	TGTGCCAGCAGCCAAGGGGACAGGGACAGGAGTTCACCCCTCCACTTT	CASSQGDRDRSSPLHF
-	many	TRBV6-5	TRBJ2-5	14	TGTGCCAGCAGTTACGAGGGAACCCAAGAGACCCAGTACTTC	CASSYEGTQETQYF
-	-	TRBV7-3	TRBJ2-3	14	TGTGCCAGCAACCCCGTCGGGGCCACAGATACGCAGTATTTT	CASNPVGATDTQYF
-	many	TRBV10-2	TRBJ1-6	16	TGCGCCAGCAGTGAGTCTGAAGGATTTTATAATTCACCCCTCCACTTT	CASSESEGFYNSPLHF
-	many	TRBV4-3	TRBJ2-1	14	TGCGCCAGCAGCCAATTTGGGGGAAACAATGAGCAGTTCTTC	CASSQFGGNNEQFF
-	many	TRBV6-5	TRBJ1-1	13	TGTGCCAGCAGTTACGGGAGGAACACTGAAGCTTTCTTT	CASSYGRNTEAFF
TRBD1	-	TRBV20-1	TRBJ1-1	13	TGCAGTGCGGGGACAGGGAGGGACACTGAAGCTTTCTTT	CSAGTGRDTEAFF
TRBD1	many	TRBV7-9	TRBJ1-1	17	TGTGCCAGCAGCTCAGTAGGACAGGCCGGGGGGAGGACTGAAGCTTTCTTT	CASSSVGQAGGRTEAFF
-	many	TRBV19	TRBJ1-2	14	TGTGCCAGTAGTATCGATCACAGAAACTATGGCTACACCTTC	CASSIDHRNYGYTF
TRBD2	many	TRBV20-1	TRBJ2-7	14	TGCAGTGCTGTAGAGCGGGAGGGCCCCAACGAGCAGTACTTC	CSAVEREGPNEQYF
TRBD2	many	TRBV6-1	TRBJ2-1	15	TGTGCCAGCAGCCTAGCGGGAGGGACTTACAATGAGCAGTTCTTC	CASSLAGGTYNEQFF
TRBD1	-	TRBV7-9	TRBJ2-7	16	TGTGCCAGCAGCGACCTTCAGGGGACAGGTTCCTACGAGCAGTACTTC	CASSDLQGTGSYEQYF
TRBD1	many	TRBV19	TRBJ2-1	15	TGTGCCAGTAGTATAGTTAGGGGGCACGGCAGTGAGCAGTTCTTC	CASSIVRGHGSEQFF
-	many	TRBV7-7	TRBJ1-1	13	TGTGCTAGCAGCTTAGCACAGAACACTGAAGCTTTCTTT	CASSLAQNTEAFF
-	-	TRBV29-1	TRBJ2-1	12	TGCAGCGTGTGGGAAAGGTACAATGAGCAGTTCTTC	CSVWERYNEQFF
-	-	TRBV20-1	TRBJ1-1	13	TGCAGTGCCGAGTGGGGAACGAACACTGAAGCTTTCTTT	CSAEWGTNTEAFF
TRBD1	-	TRBV29-1	TRBJ2-7	13	TGCAGTTTAGGACAGGGGCTAGCCTACGAGCAGTACTTC	CSLGQGLAYEQYF
-	once	TRBV20-1	TRBJ1-2	13	TGCAGTGCTAGAGTGGACAGCTCCTATGGCTACACCTTC	CSARVDSSYGYTF
-	-	TRBV19	TRBJ1-2	14	TGTGCCAGTAACAGACAGCCTGGGGGCTATGGCTACACCTTC	CASNRQPGGYGYTF
-	-	TRBV20-1	TRBJ2-1	16	TGCAGTGCTAGAGATTATGGGGGCGGTGAGAGGGCTGAGCAGTTCTTC	CSARDYGGGERAEQFF
-	-	TRBV11-1	TRBJ2-5	14	TGTGCCAGCAGCTCCCGTGGGGGGCAAGAGACCCAGTACTTC	CASSSRGGQETQYF
-	few	TRBV6-5	TRBJ2-7	15	TGTGCCAGCAGTTGCTCGTACGGCAGATCCTACGAGCAGTACTTC	CASSCSYGRSYEQYF
TRBD1	-	TRBV12-3/TRBV12-4	TRBJ1-2	14	TGTGCCAGCAGTTCTAACAGGGGCGTCTATGGCTACACCTTC	CASSSNRGVYGYTF
-	-	TRBV7-9	TRBJ1-6	13	TGTGCCAGCAGCCCGGACAGAGGAGCACCCCTCCACTTT	CASSPDRGAPLHF
TRBD2	many	TRBV20-1	TRBJ2-1	15	TGCAGTGCTCGCGGACTAGCGGGGACCCTAGGTGAGCAGTTCTTC	CSARGLAGTLGEQFF
-	-	TRBV7-9	TRBJ2-1	12	TGTGCCATCAGCAGCCTAGCAGATGAGCAGTTCTTC	CAISSLADEQFF
TRBD2	-	TRBV9	TRBJ2-1	16	TGTGCCAGCAGCTTTGGACTAGCGGGAGTATGGGGTGAGCAGTTCTTC	CASSFGLAGVWGEQFF
-	-	TRBV30	TRBJ2-5	15	TGTGCCTGGAGTGTTGGAGCGGAAAGCCAAGAGACCCAGTACTTC	CAWSVGAESQETQYF
TRBD2	-	TRBV7-9	TRBJ2-7	14	TGTGCCAGCAGCTTATACGGCGGGGGGTACGAGCAGTACTTC	CASSLYGGGYEQYF
TRBD2	-	TRBV9	TRBJ2-1	15	TGTGCCAGCAGCGTTAGCGGGGGATCCTACAATGAGCAGTTCTTC	CASSVSGGSYNEQFF
-	-	TRBV19	TRBJ1-5	15	TGTGCCAGTAGTATGGGTGCGGGGGGTTATCAGCCCCAGCATTTT	CASSMGAGGYQPQHF
-	many	TRBV7-9	TRBJ1-1	15	TGTGCCAGCAGCTCCCTTGGGGCAGGGGACACTGAAGCTTTCTTT	CASSSLGAGDTEAFF
-	-	TRBV6-1	TRBJ1-2	12	TGTGCCAGCAGTGAATCAGGGAACGGCTACACCTTC	CASSESGNGYTF
-	-	TRBV7-9	TRBJ1-1	12	TGTGCCAGCAGCTTAGTAGGGGGGGCCACTTTCTTT	CASSLVGGATFF
-	-	TRBV7-9	TRBJ1-1	11	TGTGCCAGCAGCTCCTCCCTTGAAGCTTTCTTT	CASSSSLEAFF
TRBD1	many	TRBV24-1	TRBJ2-3	14	TGTGCCACTATGGACAGGGCCGGCACAGATACGCAGTATTTT	CATMDRAGTDTQYF
-	many	TRBV12-3/TRBV12-4	TRBJ2-7	13	TGTGCCAGCAGCTTTGCCCCCGGAGGGAGGCAGTACTTC	CASSFAPGGRQYF
-	-	TRBV28	TRBJ1-1	12	TGTGCCAGCAGTGCACCCGGGAGAGGAGCTTTCTTT	CASSAPGRGAFF
-	-	TRBV25-1	TRBJ1-6	15	TGTGCCAGCAGTGATCGTATACTCTCCAATTCACCCCTCCACTTT	CASSDRILSNSPLHF
TRBD2	many	TRBV5-6	TRBJ2-7	13	TGTGCCAGCGGTCTAGCGGGAACCTACGAGCAGTACTTC	CASGLAGTYEQYF
TRBD2	-	TRBV7-3	TRBJ2-1	17	TGTGCCAGCAGCCGTGAACGGGGGGTTATCACCTACAATGAGCAGTTCTTC	CASSRERGVITYNEQFF
-	few	TRBV5-1	TRBJ1-2	12	TGCGCCAGCAGCTTAGCGTGGGGAGGCTACACCTTC	CASSLAWGGYTF
-	-	TRBV19	TRBJ2-3	15	TGTGCCAGTAGTACGGGACACCGACTCGAGGGTACGCAGTATTTT	CASSTGHRLEGTQYF
-	-	TRBV7-9	TRBJ2-5	16	TGTGCCAGCAGCACCCGACAGGGAGGTCACCAAGAGACCCAGTACTTC	CASSTRQGGHQETQYF
-	-	TRBV7-8	TRBJ2-5	14	TGTGCCAGCAGCTTAGATCCAACCCAAGAGACCCAGTACTTC	CASSLDPTQETQYF
-	few	TRBV6-2/TRBV6-3	TRBJ2-7	16	TGTGCCAGCAGTTACGGGGGAGTTGGAGGTGGATACGAGCAGTACTTC	CASSYGGVGGGYEQYF
-	-	TRBV9	TRBJ1-3	14	TGTGCCAGCGGCGGGGCCCAGAGCAGAAACACCATATATTTT	CASGGAQSRNTIYF
-	-	TRBV6-6	TRBJ2-7	14	TGTGCCAGCAGCCCCGGGCGATTTTCCTACGAGCAGTACTTC	CASSPGRFSYEQYF
-	many	TRBV7-6	TRBJ1-6	13	TGTGCCAGCAGCTTAGATCTCGGTTCACCCCTCCACTTT	CASSLDLGSPLHF
TRBD1	-	TRBV12-3/TRBV12-4	TRBJ1-2	15	TGTGCCAGCAGTTTCTTGGGACAGGGGGGCTATGGCTACACCTTC	CASSFLGQGGYGYTF